The 15 T cell receptor beta chains listed next were all sequenced from one sample in a study of blood T cells in healthy people across ages. A second roughly 7 to 12 cycle PCR used barcoded and J-beta primers. TCRdb reanalysed the 5' RACE reads using MiXCR and keeps one entry per CDR3 protein. The sample lists 600,000 to 800,000 distinct CDR3 sequences, 20% to 25% occurring once. What was sequenced was blood. These receptors originate from a man between 65 and 79 years old in good health.

This clonotype has more than one count but fewer than ten. This sequence joins TRBV4-1 and TRBJ1-1; D might be TRBD1 (6 bases). The CDR3 has 14 residues. Germline CDR1 reads MGHRA; CDR2 reads YSYEKL. V gave up 4 bases and J gave up 1 base, with 10 bases separating them. In DNA form, the CDR3 reads TGCGCCAGCAGCCGACAGGTCCCGAACACTGAAGCTTTCTTT. Protein product: CASSRQVPNTEAFF.

The table lists this clonotype with a few counts. The V call is TRBV3-1, the J call TRBJ2-5; weak D call: TRBD1 (6 bases). Trimming pared 1 base from V and 3 bases from J, leaving 9 bases between. Germline CDR1 is LGHDT and CDR2 is YNNKEL (reference sequence). The CDR3 contains 14 residues. The CDR3: CASSQATGKETQYF. The CDR3, as DNA: TGTGCCAGCAGCCAAGCTACAGGGAAAGAGACCCAGTACTTC.

The chain links TRBV5-6 to TRBJ2-3, with D perhaps TRBD2 (5 bases). The V gene lost 0 bases and the J gene lost 3 bases, with 11 bases spanning the gap. CDR3 length: 15 amino acids. The V gene's germline CDR1 is SGHDT and CDR2 YYEEEE. The CDR3 protein is CASSLAPTGTDTQYF. CDR3 coding DNA: TGTGCCAGCAGCTTGGCCCCAACGGGGACAGATACGCAGTATTTT.

This chain links TRBV6-2 or TRBV6-3 with TRBJ2-2; TRBD2 matches at 12 bases. Germline CDR1 and CDR2: MNHEY and SVGEGT. The V and J ends lost 2 bases and 5 bases, in that order; junction bases with no gene match: 6. The CDR3 is made up of 17 amino acids. CDR3 protein: CASSYRLAGEGTGELFF. CDR3 in DNA: TGTGCCAGCAGTTACCGACTAGCGGGAGAAGGTACCGGGGAGCTGTTTTTT.

This rearrangement joins TRBV7-3 to TRBJ2-7, with D possibly being TRBD2 (5 bases). Germline-derived CDR1 and CDR2 are SGHTA and FQGTGA. The CDR3 loop spans 17 amino acids. V lost 4 bases and J 1 base, leaving 20 bases between the germline ends. CDR3 sequence reads: CASSSFGVDWRSYEQYF. CDR3 nucleotide sequence: TGTGCCAGCAGCTCATTCGGAGTGGACTGGAGATCCTACGAGCAGTACTTC.

In nucleotides, the CDR3 is TGTGCCAGCAGCCCTCTCGGACAAGAGCGGACCCAGTACTTC. It specifies CASSPLGQERTQYF. The chain is built from TRBV6-2 or TRBV6-3 and TRBJ2-5; D is possibly TRBD1 (5 bases). Deletions cut 6 bases from V and 7 bases from J, with 18 bases between. The CDR3 length is 14 residues. Germline CDR1 is MNHEY and CDR2 is SVGEGT.

The chain combines TRBV20-1 with TRBJ2-5, with 9 bases fitting TRBD1. Trimming took 2 bases from V and 4 from J; bases not matched to a gene: 5. Germline V gene data show CDR1 as DFQATT and CDR2 as SNEGSKA (reference sequence). The CDR3 is 14 residues long. The chain's CDR3 is CSARSPGQGETQYF. For the CDR3, the DNA is TGCAGTGCTAGATCCCCGGGACAGGGAGAGACCCAGTACTTC.

Here the CDR3 reads CASSFLSGNQETQYF. The CDR3 DNA reads TGTGCCAGCAGTTTTCTCTCAGGGAACCAAGAGACCCAGTACTTC. The gene calls are TRBV27 and TRBJ2-5; D is possibly TRBD1 (5 bases). Trimming cost V 3 bases and J 0 bases, with 11 bases left between them. Germline CDR1 and CDR2: MNHEY and SMNVEV (reference sequence). The length of the CDR3 is 15 residues.

Only a few counts were recorded for this clonotype. The chain links TRBV3-1 to TRBJ2-5; a possible D gene is TRBD2 (5 bases). The J call is in doubt because the DNA end fits TRBJ2-7 better. CDR3 length: 15 residues. Germline V CDR1 and CDR2: LGHDT, YNNKEL (reference sequence). The CDR3, as DNA: TGTGCCAGCAGCCAAGGTGGGATTCCGGGATACGAGCAGTACTTC. This codes for CASSQGGIPGYEQYF.

This clonotype occurred a few times. The V call is TRBV11-2, the J call TRBJ2-1, with D possibly being TRBD2 (6 bases). The CDR3 has 16 residues. V gave up 2 bases and J gave up 4 bases, with 15 bases separating them. Germline assignment: CDR1 SGHAT and CDR2 FQNNGV. CDR3 sequence: CASSLRGGIIYNEQFF. DNA of the CDR3: TGTGCCAGCAGCTTACGAGGAGGGATTATTTACAATGAGCAGTTCTTC.

The chain employs TRBV28 and TRBJ2-7, with D possibly called TRBD1 or TRBD2 (6 bases each). Germline assignment: CDR1 MDHEN and CDR2 SYDVKM. Trimming removed 3 bases at V and 5 bases at J, with 14 bases between. The CDR3 is 14 amino acids. The CDR3: CASSLWGAQDEQYF. The CDR3 bases are TGTGCCAGCAGTTTGTGGGGGGCCCAAGACGAGCAGTACTTC. The full variable domain, in which reference TRBV28 and TRBJ2-7 provide the parts outside the CDR3, is DVKVTQSSRYLVKRTGEKVFLECVQDMDHENMFWYRQDPGLGLRLIYFSYDVKMKEKGDIPEGYSVSREKKERFSLILESASTNQTSMYLCASSLWGAQDEQYFGPGTRLTVT.

This rearrangement joins TRBV12-3 or TRBV12-4 to TRBJ1-1, with D hard to call. V shed 6 bases and J shed 10 bases, with 15 bases lying between them. This CDR3 comprises 12 residues. The CDR3: CASSPNPSGAFF. The CDR3 DNA sequence: TGTGCCAGCAGCCCTAACCCCAGCGGAGCTTTCTTT.

This clonotype appeared a few times. The chain recombines TRBV3-1 with TRBJ1-1; possibly TRBD1 for D (6 bases). V shed 1 base and J shed 4 bases, with 10 bases lying between them. The CDR3 sequence is 14 residues long. CDR1 and CDR2 (germline): LGHDT, YNNKEL (reference sequence). This chain's CDR3 is CASSQVGGRTEAFF. As DNA, the CDR3 is TGTGCCAGCAGCCAAGTCGGGGGGCGCACTGAAGCTTTCTTT.

This rearrangement joins TRBV6-2 or TRBV6-3 to TRBJ2-5; 7 bases match TRBD1. Germline assignment: CDR1 MNHEY and CDR2 SVGEGT. This CDR3 has 12 amino acids. J gave up 7 bases and V 5 bases, and 4 bases lay outside the gene matches. CDR3 nucleotide sequence: TGTGCCAGCAGTGGACAGGCGGGGACCCAGTACTTC. Its translation is CASSGQAGTQYF.

The chain employs TRBV20-1 and TRBJ2-1, with TRBD2 identical over 10 bases. The junction had 9 bases not matched to a gene; V was cut back by 1 base and J by 6 bases. CDR1 DFQATT and CDR2 SNEGSKA come from the germline V gene (reference sequence). The CDR3 loop spans 16 amino acids. Written as DNA, the CDR3 is TGCAGTGCTAGAGCGGGCTTAGCGGGAGGACGCAATGAGCAGTTCTTC. Protein: CSARAGLAGGRNEQFF.